These T cell receptor beta chains were read from a single sample in a study of CD8 T cells in Susac syndrome. Each CDR3 protein gets one entry after TCRdb re-called the immunoSEQ multiplex PCR reads with MiXCR. The repertoire holds 90,000 to 150,000 distinct CDR3 sequences, with approximately 93% as singletons. The sample was CD4+ T cells from PBMCs. The receptors come from a human donor with multiple sclerosis. CDR3s include the opening cysteine and the closing phenylalanine or tryptophan. D genes are given only for firm matches. Clone sizes are given selectively: once, few, many, or a class where the clone is expanded.

TRBJ2-7	NA	TRBV4-3	NA	TGCGCCAGCAGCCAAGAGACCGTCCCGGGTCACTCCTACGAGCAGTACTTC	CASSQETVPGHSYEQYF
TRBJ1-6	once	TRBV7-2	TRBD1	TGTGCCAGCAGCCAGGGACAGTTCAATTCACCCCTCCACTTT	CASSQGQFNSPLHF
TRBJ2-3	NA	TRBV3-1	NA	TGTGCCAGCAGCCAAGATTGGGCGTCGGATACGCAGTATTTT	CASSQDWASDTQYF
TRBJ2-3	NA	TRBV7-9	NA	TGTGCCAGCAGCTTATATGGCCCTCAGGATACGCAGTATTTT	CASSLYGPQDTQYF
TRBJ2-2	few	TRBV19	NA	TGTGCCAGTAGTCTTGGGCAGTTCACCGGGGAGCTGTTTTTT	CASSLGQFTGELFF
TRBJ2-2	NA	TRBV30	NA	TGTGCCTGGAGTGGGGGGCACTCCACCGGGGAGCTGTTTTTT	CAWSGGHSTGELFF
TRBJ2-3	NA	TRBV7-2	NA	TGTGCCAGCAGCTTACCCGTGATCACAGATACGCAGTATTTT	CASSLPVITDTQYF
TRBJ1-1	NA	TRBV18	NA	TGTGCCAGCTCACCGGCCCCCCGGGACACTGAAGCTTTCTTT	CASSPAPRDTEAFF
TRBJ1-3	NA	TRBV29-1	NA	TGCAGCGTTGAAAAGGGGGGCGCCGGAAACACCATATATTTT	CSVEKGGAGNTIYF
TRBJ2-4	NA	TRBV6-1	NA	TGTGCCAGCAACCGACAGCCAAACATTCAGTACTTC	CASNRQPNIQYF
TRBJ2-2	once	TRBV15	NA	TGTGCCACGAGTTGGACAAACACCGGGGAGCTGTTTTTT	CATSWTNTGELFF
TRBJ2-5	NA	TRBV27	TRBD2	TGTGCCAGCAGTTTTTCCCCGGGAGGAGCGGGGGGCCAAGAGACCCAGTACTTC	CASSFSPGGAGGQETQYF
TRBJ1-5	NA	TRBV7-8	TRBD1	TGTGCCAGCAGCTGGACAGGGGGCAATCAGCCCCAGCATTTT	CASSWTGGNQPQHF
TRBJ2-5	NA	TRBV19	NA	TGTGCCAGTAGTATAGATCGCACTGAGAAAGAGACCCAGTACTTC	CASSIDRTEKETQYF
TRBJ1-3	few	TRBV5-1	NA	TGCGCCAGCAGCCCGGGACCGAGCTCTGGAAACACCATATATTTT	CASSPGPSSGNTIYF
TRBJ2-3	NA	TRBV6-1	NA	TGTGCCAGCAGTGAATCTACACTCTCCACAGATACGCAGTATTTT	CASSESTLSTDTQYF
TRBJ1-3	NA	TRBV6-5	NA	TGTGCCAGCAGTCAGCGTCGGACGGCTGGAAACACCATATATTTT	CASSQRRTAGNTIYF
TRBJ1-2	NA	TRBV29-1	NA	TGCAGCGTTGAATCACAAAACTATGGCTACACCTTC	CSVESQNYGYTF
TRBJ2-6	NA	TRBV5-1	TRBD2	TGCGCCAGCAGCTTTAGCGGGCTGGATGGGGCCAACGTCCTGACTTTC	CASSFSGLDGANVLTF
TRBJ2-7	NA	TRBV30	NA	TGTGCCTGGAGGCGGGACGGATTATACGAGCAGTACTTC	CAWRRDGLYEQYF
TRBJ1-2	NA	TRBV19	TRBD1	TGTGCCAGTACCATGGGACAGGGGGCCCTTAACTATGGCTACACCTTC	CASTMGQGALNYGYTF
TRBJ1-1	NA	TRBV6-5	NA	TGTGCCAGCAGTTACTCAGAGGTGGCTTTCTTT	CASSYSEVAFF
TRBJ2-7	NA	TRBV28	NA	TGTGCCAGCAGTTTGGACAGCCGATTCTCCTACGAGCAGTACTTC	CASSLDSRFSYEQYF
TRBJ1-5	once	TRBV20-1	NA	TGCAGTGCTAGGTCAGGGTCCCTCCACCAGCCCCAGCATTTT	CSARSGSLHQPQHF
TRBJ2-1	NA	TRBV4-3	NA	TGCGCCAGCAGCCAAGATTCAAGATACAATGAGCAGTTCTTC	CASSQDSRYNEQFF
TRBJ1-2	NA	TRBV3-1	NA	TGTGCCAGCAGCCAAGCGGTACCGGGACCGTTCTTCTATGGCTACACCTTC	CASSQAVPGPFFYGYTF
TRBJ1-2	NA	TRBV20-1	NA	TGCAGTGCCTCGACAGGCCCTTATGGCTACACCTTC	CSASTGPYGYTF
TRBJ1-4	NA	TRBV28	NA	TGTGCCAGCAGCCCGTCGTGGGCGCAGGGTGAAAAACTGTTTTTT	CASSPSWAQGEKLFF
TRBJ2-7	NA	TRBV4-1	NA	TGCGCCAGCAGCCAGTTAACAGCTACTGCCTACGAGCAGTACTTC	CASSQLTATAYEQYF
TRBJ2-7	NA	TRBV19	TRBD2	TGTGCCAGTACAAACACGGGGGGTGAGCAGTACTTC	CASTNTGGEQYF
TRBJ2-7	NA	TRBV4-2	TRBD1	TGTGCCAGCAGCCAAGTTCGTTGGACAGGAGCCTACGAGCAGTACTTC	CASSQVRWTGAYEQYF
TRBJ2-3	NA	TRBV27	NA	TGTGCCAGCAGTTTAGGAGGTCGTCTCACAGATACGCAGTATTTT	CASSLGGRLTDTQYF
TRBJ2-1	NA	TRBV9	NA	TGTGCCAGCAGCGTAGGGCGGGGCTACAATGAGCAGTTCTTC	CASSVGRGYNEQFF
TRBJ2-7	NA	TRBV6-5	TRBD2	TGTGCCAGCAGTTACTCTAGTAGCGGGGGGCCTAGGGAGCAGTACTTC	CASSYSSSGGPREQYF
TRBJ1-2	NA	TRBV7-9	NA	TGTGCCAGCAGCTCCCAGGCAGGGCTGGTCTATGGCTACACCTTC	CASSSQAGLVYGYTF
TRBJ2-7	NA	TRBV3-1	NA	TGTGCCAGCAGCCAAGATGGGGGACGTACACCTGCCGAGCAGTACTTC	CASSQDGGRTPAEQYF
TRBJ2-5	NA	TRBV4-1	TRBD2	TGCGCCAGCAGCCGCGGGGGAGCTACCTGGGCTCAAGAGACCCAGTACTTC	CASSRGGATWAQETQYF
TRBJ2-7	NA	TRBV7-2	TRBD2	TGTGCCAGCAGCATTTATTCCACTAGCGGGAACTCCTACGAGCAGTACTTC	CASSIYSTSGNSYEQYF
TRBJ1-5	once	TRBV5-1	NA	TGCGCCAGCAGCGCTCAGGGTGTGGGTGACCAGCCCCAGCATTTT	CASSAQGVGDQPQHF
TRBJ2-5	once	TRBV20-1	NA	TGCAGTTCGGATGCACAGGGTGAAGAGACCCAGTACTTC	CSSDAQGEETQYF
TRBJ1-1	NA	TRBV27	NA	TGTGCCAGCACCCCGGGACACCTGAACACTGAAGCTTTCTTT	CASTPGHLNTEAFF
TRBJ2-7	NA	TRBV4-3	NA	TGCGCCAGCAGAAGGGACCTCAACTCCTACGAGCAGTACTTC	CASRRDLNSYEQYF
TRBJ1-2	once	TRBV19	TRBD1	TGTGCCAGTAGTATAGATCGGGGACAGGAGATAACTAACTATGGCTACACCTTC	CASSIDRGQEITNYGYTF
TRBJ1-1	NA	TRBV20-1	NA	TGCAGTGCCCCCGGGCTGGGGAGGGTGAACACTGAAGCTTTCTTT	CSAPGLGRVNTEAFF
TRBJ1-2	NA	TRBV27	TRBD1	TGTGCCAGCAGTCCCGGCGAGGGGACAGAAGGCTACACCTTC	CASSPGEGTEGYTF
TRBJ2-5	NA	TRBV29-1	NA	TGCAGCGTAGTGGAGAGCCAAGAGACCCAGTACTTC	CSVVESQETQYF
TRBJ1-5	once	TRBV2	NA	TGTGCCAGCAGTGAAAGGTGGAATCAGCCCCAGCATTTT	CASSERWNQPQHF
TRBJ1-5	NA	TRBV18	TRBD1	TGTGCCAGCTCACCAGGGACAGACAATCAGCCCCAGCATTTT	CASSPGTDNQPQHF
TRBJ1-1	NA	TRBV29-1	NA	TGCAGCGTTGATTTTTGGGACACTGAAGCTTTCTTT	CSVDFWDTEAFF
TRBJ2-5	NA	TRBV5-1	TRBD2	TGCGCCAGCAGCCTGGGACTAGCGCGGCAAGAGACCCAGTACTTC	CASSLGLARQETQYF